A single sample gave rise to the 18 T cell receptor beta chains below, sequenced in a study of vaccination and CD4 T cells after COVID-19 (dated by TCRdb to between 2020 and 2023). Sample treatment or condition, as interpreted from the label and publication: approximately 11-day PBMC culture with coronavirus spike peptide pools or control peptides (ViraFEST assay). No antigen has been assigned to these receptors. The method behind the library was PCR. The instrument was an Illumina iSeq 100. DNA from cultured CD4+ T cells was subjected to TCR sequencing with the Oncomine TCR Beta short-read assay at the Johns Hopkins FTIC core. TCRdb took the public reads, trimmed them with fastp at Q25, ran MiXCR for clone calling and kept in-frame beta chains. Each CDR3 protein gets just one entry, which takes the most common genes and DNA from the rows behind it. The sample yields about 9,600 distinct CDR3 sequences; 30% were counted once. Less than 10% of the sample goes to the ten largest clones.

This material consisted of CD4+ T cells from blood, cultured in vitro, taken after SARS-CoV-2 vaccination. These receptors all come from a human donor who had recovered from COVID-19.

The rearrangement uses TRBV7-2 and TRBJ2-1, with D possibly TRBD2 on 6 matching bases. This CDR3 is built from 14 residues. Trimming pared 7 bases from V and 8 bases from J, leaving 18 bases between. Germline lookup yields CDR1 SGHTA and CDR2 FQGNSA. The CDR3 protein is CASTPLTGDYEQFF. As DNA, the CDR3 is TGTGCCAGCACCCCCCTCACGGGAGACTATGAGCAGTTCTTC.

This clonotype is deemed medium-sized (0.01 to 0.1%). The chain recombines TRBV7-2 with TRBJ1-2; 8 positions agree with TRBD1. Germline assignment: CDR1 SGHTA and CDR2 FQGNSA. CDR3 length: 16 residues. V shed 1 base, J shed 1 base, and the junction held 5 bases outside the gene matches. The CDR3, as DNA: TGTGCCAGCAGCTTAGGGGGGACAGGTGTTAACTATGGCTACACCTTC. It is translated as CASSLGGTGVNYGYTF.

This chain joins TRBV24-1 and TRBJ1-1; 7 bases map to TRBD1. There are 19 residues in the CDR3. V lost 7 bases and J lost 1; bases outside the gene matches: 20. CDR1 is KGHDR, CDR2 SFDVKD, per germline. CDR3 DNA: TGTGCCACCAGCGACCCCGGGACAGTCATCCCCGTAAAGAACACTGAAGCTTTCTTT. This codes for CATSDPGTVIPVKNTEAFF.

V is TRBV6-1 and J is TRBJ2-7; possibly TRBD1 for D (6 bases). This CDR3 spans 13 amino acids. Deletions cut 2 bases from V and 7 bases from J, with 12 bases between. Germline lookup yields CDR1 MNHNS and CDR2 SASEGT. The CDR3 DNA reads as TGTGCCAGCAGTGAATCCACAGGGCGGGAGCAGTACTTC. Its protein product is CASSESTGREQYF.

The chain couples TRBV28 to TRBJ2-7; either TRBD1 or TRBD2 may fit D (5 bases each). Trimming removed 5 bases from V and 7 bases from J, with 15 bases in between. The CDR3 is made up of 13 amino acids. The germline CDR1 and CDR2 sequences are MDHEN and SYDVKM. The CDR3 coding sequence is TGTGCCAGCAGTCCGGGGACCCCTTTTGAGCAGTACTTC. It translates to CASSPGTPFEQYF. Based on the CDR3 plus reference TRBV28 and TRBJ2-7, the full variable domain is DVKVTQSSRYLVKRTGEKVFLECVQDMDHENMFWYRQDPGLGLRLIYFSYDVKMKEKGDIPEGYSVSREKKERFSLILESASTNQTSMYLCASSPGTPFEQYFGPGTRLTVT.

The chain recombines TRBV15 with TRBJ2-7, with D tentatively TRBD1 (6 bases). V was clipped by 2 bases and J by 6 bases, with 14 bases between them. CDR3 length: 14 residues. CDR1 is LNHNV, CDR2 YYDKDF, per germline (reference sequence). CDR3 coding DNA: TGTGCCACCAGCAGACCGGGGACACCCTCCGAGCAGTACTTC. It codes for CATSRPGTPSEQYF.

This clonotype was counted a few times. The chain carries TRBV6-2 or TRBV6-3 and TRBJ2-7, with 9 bases fitting TRBD2. The CDR3 is 15 residues long. The germline CDR1 and CDR2 sequences are MNHEY and SVGEGT. V shed 6 bases and J 1 base; nucleotides not matched to a gene: 7. This CDR3 is CASSSAGGGSYEQYF. The CDR3 bases are TGTGCCAGCAGCTCAGCGGGAGGCGGGTCCTACGAGCAGTACTTC.

This clonotype has a handful of counts. The CDR3 region is CASRWTSSNQPQHF. The DNA for the CDR3 is TGTGCCAGCCGCTGGACCTCGAGCAATCAGCCCCAGCATTTT. The chain combines TRBV28 with TRBJ1-5; D gene uncertain. Germline values: CDR1 MDHEN, CDR2 SYDVKM. Trimming pared 8 bases from V and 1 base from J, leaving 12 bases between. The CDR3 runs to 14 residues.

The genes are TRBV28 and TRBJ1-2; D remains ambiguous. Looked up from germline, CDR1 is MDHEN and CDR2 is SYDVKM. Trimming stripped 3 bases from V and 5 bases from J, with 13 bases between. The CDR3 consists of 14 residues. The CDR3 is CASSLAGPDYGYTF. The CDR3 DNA reads as TGTGCCAGCAGTTTGGCCGGGCCCGATTATGGCTACACCTTC.

The table lists this clonotype with a few counts. The CDR3 spells CASSLGTEQYF. The CDR3 DNA sequence: TGTGCCAGCAGCTTAGGGACCGAGCAGTACTTC. The V and J genes are TRBV7-2 and TRBJ2-7; D is unresolved. V lost 1 base, J lost 6 bases, and 4 bases lay in between. CDR3 length equals 11 residues. Germline-derived CDR1 and CDR2 are SGHTA and FQGNSA.

In this sample, this clonotype turned up a few times. The rearrangement uses TRBV19 and TRBJ1-1; D is undetermined. The V and J ends lost 8 bases and 7 bases respectively, with 14 bases between them. Germline V gene sequence: CDR1 LNHDA, CDR2 SQIVND (reference sequence). The CDR3 covers 12 residues. The CDR3 loop is CASGGRGREAFF. Here the CDR3 DNA reads TGTGCCAGTGGAGGCAGAGGACGTGAAGCTTTCTTT.

This clonotype was observed a few times. The V call is TRBV7-2, the J call TRBJ1-2; 7 bases map to TRBD1. The CDR3 contains 15 residues. Germline CDR1 reads SGHTA; CDR2 reads FQGNSA. The V segment lost 7 bases and the J segment 8 bases; nucleotides outside the gene matches: 16. The chain's CDR3 is CASKGHGQAMGGYTF. The CDR3 bases are TGTGCCAGCAAAGGGCATGGACAGGCGATGGGAGGCTACACCTTC. The full variable domain, its missing parts supplied by reference TRBV7-2 and TRBJ1-2, is GAGVSQSPSNKVTEKGKDVELRCDPISGHTALYWYRQSLGQGLEFLIYFQGNSAPDKSGLPSDRFSAERTGGSVSTLTIQRTQQEDSAVYLCASKGHGQAMGGYTFGSGTRLTVV.

In DNA, the CDR3 is TGTGCCAGCAGCCCTTTGCGGCTAAACAATGAGCAGTTCTTC. Translating gives CASSPLRLNNEQFF. This chain links TRBV27 with TRBJ2-1; no clear D gene. From germline, CDR1 is MNHEY and CDR2 SMNVEV (reference sequence). CDR3 length: 14 amino acids. Trimming pared 6 bases from V and 5 bases from J, leaving 14 bases between.

The V gene is TRBV20-1, the J gene TRBJ2-7; 8 bases line up with TRBD2. The V segment lost 1 base and the J segment 4 bases; nucleotides outside the gene matches: 15. The germline V gene has CDR1 DFQATT and CDR2 SNEGSKA (reference sequence). The CDR3 length is 17 residues. As DNA, the CDR3 is TGCAGTGCTAGAGGGGGCTCTGGCGGGAGGTATCGGTACGAGCAGTACTTC. It yields the protein CSARGGSGGRYRYEQYF.

This clonotype was seen only a few times. J is TRBJ1-6 and V is TRBV5-3, with TRBD1 identical over 8 bases. TRBV5-3 is classed as an ORF, of uncertain function. V trimming: 5 bases; J trimming: 7 bases; junction bases outside the gene matches: 11. The CDR3 runs to 16 residues. The CDR3 sequence: CARRSGQGARNSPLHF. In DNA form, the CDR3 reads TGTGCCAGAAGGAGTGGTCAGGGGGCGCGGAATTCACCCCTCCACTTT.

The chain carries TRBV29-1 and TRBJ2-1; 14 bases match TRBD2. The CDR3 sequence is 14 residues long. The V gene's germline CDR1 is SQVTM and CDR2 ANQGSEA. V gave up 7 bases and J gave up 6 bases; unmatched junction bases: 5. The CDR3 DNA reads TGCAGCGGCCGAGGGACTAGCGGGAGCAATGAGCAGTTCTTC. It is translated as CSGRGTSGSNEQFF.

This rearrangement joins TRBV18 to TRBJ2-5; 10 positions agree with TRBD1. The CDR3 runs to 18 residues. Per germline, CDR1 KGHSH and CDR2 LQKENI. J gave up 7 bases and V 0 bases, and 14 bases lay outside the gene matches. The CDR3 sequence is CASSPPPGQGTPWGTQYF. The CDR3 DNA follows: TGTGCCAGCTCACCACCCCCGGGACAGGGGACCCCATGGGGGACCCAGTACTTC.

This rearrangement joins TRBV7-9 to TRBJ2-7, with D unresolved. The germline CDR1 and CDR2 sequences are SEHNR and FQNEAQ (reference sequence). Trimming pared 2 bases from V and 6 bases from J, leaving 2 bases between. This CDR3 is 10 amino acids long. CDR3 in amino acids: CASSLLEQYF. The DNA of the CDR3 is TGTGCCAGCAGCTTACTCGAGCAGTACTTC. Supplemented by reference TRBV7-9 and TRBJ2-7, the full variable domain reads DTGVSQNPRHKITKRGQNVTFRCDPISEHNRLYWYRQTLGQGPEFLTYFQNEAQLEKSRLLSDRFSAERPKGSFSTLEIQRTEQGDSAMYLCASSLLEQYFGPGTRLTVT.